The rows below give T cell receptor beta chains drawn from one sample of a study of a mutant IDH1 vaccine in newly diagnosed glioma. Repertoires were generated with immunoSEQ multiplex PCR, while TCRdb's copy carries only in-frame clones and drops some. This table holds about 38,000 clones, around 82% found once. For these TCRs, the target antigens are not known. This specimen was PBMCs, taken from a glioma patient whose treatment included an IDH1 peptide vaccine. These receptors came from a middle-aged man with glioma. Each CDR3 is given with its conserved first and last residue. D genes are given only for firm matches. A row's size may be missing; if present it is once, few, many or a size class.

CDR3 DNA	CDR3 protein	V gene	D gene	clone size	J gene
TGCGCCAGCAGCCGCGGGACATCGTACCAAGAGACCCAGTACTTC	CASSRGTSYQETQYF	TRBV5-1	-	once	TRBJ2-5
TGTGCCAGCAGCGTCACTAGCGGGGGCAACAATGAGCAGTTCTTC	CASSVTSGGNNEQFF	TRBV9	TRBD2	-	TRBJ2-1
TGTGCCAGCAGTCTGTGGGCTGAAGCTTTCTTT	CASSLWAEAFF	TRBV5-5	-	few	TRBJ1-1
TGTGCCAGCAGAGGACAGGTTGGGATCTCTAACTATGGCTACACCTTC	CASRGQVGISNYGYTF	TRBV2	TRBD1	-	TRBJ1-2
TGTGCCAGCAGCCTCGCCGGGGGGGGGAAAAACACTGAAGCTTTCTTT	CASSLAGGGKNTEAFF	TRBV9	-	-	TRBJ1-1
TGTGCCAGCAGGCAGGGACTAGCGGGGTACAATGAGCAGTTCTTC	CASRQGLAGYNEQFF	TRBV13	TRBD2	-	TRBJ2-1
TGTGCCAGCAGCTTAGTGTCAGGGGGGGATGAGCAGTTCTTC	CASSLVSGGDEQFF	TRBV11-2	-	few	TRBJ2-1
TGTGCCAGCCAAGGGTGGAGGGACAATTCACCCCTCCACTTT	CASQGWRDNSPLHF	TRBV6-5	-	-	TRBJ1-6
TGTGCCAGTAGTATTGGTCAGGGGCCTTGGACTGAAGCTTTCTTT	CASSIGQGPWTEAFF	TRBV19	-	few	TRBJ1-1
TGCGCCAGCAGCCAACCCACTGGTCCCCGCTACAATGAGCAGTTCTTC	CASSQPTGPRYNEQFF	TRBV4-1	-	-	TRBJ2-1
TGCGCCAGCAGCCGGAAACTAGCGGGGGGCCAGAACACCGGGGAGCTGTTTTTT	CASSRKLAGGQNTGELFF	TRBV4-1	TRBD2	-	TRBJ2-2
TGTGCCACCAGCAGAGATATGGGAGGGCCTTATTTAACCCAGTACTTC	CATSRDMGGPYLTQYF	TRBV15	TRBD2	-	TRBJ2-5
TGTGCCAGCAGCATCGACTCCACCAGGGCGCGGGAGACCCAGTACTTC	CASSIDSTRARETQYF	TRBV7-9	-	-	TRBJ2-5
TGTGCCAGCAAAAAGACAGGGGGTTTCTACGAGCAGTACTTC	CASKKTGGFYEQYF	TRBV2	TRBD1	-	TRBJ2-7
TGTGCCAGCAGTTACAGAACAGGGTTCGGCAATGAGCAGTTCTTC	CASSYRTGFGNEQFF	TRBV6-5	-	-	TRBJ2-1
TGTGCCAGCTCACCACCGAGACTTGGCGGGGGGCGAGAGCAGTTCTTC	CASSPPRLGGGREQFF	TRBV18	TRBD2	-	TRBJ2-1
TGTGCCTGGAGCGCCTCCGCTAACTATGGCTACACCTTC	CAWSASANYGYTF	TRBV30	-	-	TRBJ1-2
TGTGCCAGCAGCTACAGGACAGAGGGCAATGAGCAGTTCTTC	CASSYRTEGNEQFF	TRBV5-4	-	-	TRBJ2-1
TGTGCCAGCAGCGGGACGCATACAACTAATGAAAAACTGTTTTTT	CASSGTHTTNEKLFF	TRBV9	-	-	TRBJ1-4
TGTGCCAGTAGTATTAGGCAGGGGGAGAATTCACCCCTCCACTTT	CASSIRQGENSPLHF	TRBV19	TRBD1	-	TRBJ1-6
TGTGCCAGCGGACAGGGTCGAACCCAGTACTTC	CASGQGRTQYF	TRBV2	TRBD1	-	TRBJ2-5
TGTGCCAGCAGTTACCCAGGGGCGGGGTCCGGGGAGCTGTTTTTT	CASSYPGAGSGELFF	TRBV6-5	-	-	TRBJ2-2
TGCGCCAGCAACCTCCGGGGGGGAGACACAGATACGCAGTATTTT	CASNLRGGDTDTQYF	TRBV5-1	TRBD2	once	TRBJ2-3
TGCGCCCTCAAAAAGGGAGTTGGCTCCTACGAGCAGTACTTC	CALKKGVGSYEQYF	TRBV10-2	-	-	TRBJ2-7
TGTGCCAGCAGTTACTCGGTGAACACCGGGGAGCTGTTTTTT	CASSYSVNTGELFF	TRBV6-6	-	-	TRBJ2-2
TGTGCCAGTGGGTTCAGCTCCTATAATTCACCCCTCCACTTT	CASGFSSYNSPLHF	TRBV19	-	-	TRBJ1-6
TGTGCCAGCAGCCCTAGGACAGTGGGCACCGGGGAGCTGTTTTTT	CASSPRTVGTGELFF	TRBV7-2	-	once	TRBJ2-2
TGTGCCAGCAGCCCGGGACAGCCATCTAGCTCCTACGAGCAGTACTTC	CASSPGQPSSSYEQYF	TRBV7-2	TRBD1	-	TRBJ2-7
TGTGCCAGCATCGCGCGGCAAAACACTGAAGCTTTCTTT	CASIARQNTEAFF	TRBV6-1	-	-	TRBJ1-1
TGTGCCAGCAGCTTAGCGGGAGCGGGGACCAACTCCTACAATGAGCAGTTCTTC	CASSLAGAGTNSYNEQFF	TRBV7-9	TRBD2	once	TRBJ2-1
TGCAGCGTCCTCGGGACAGAAGTATCTAACTATGGCTACACCTTC	CSVLGTEVSNYGYTF	TRBV29-1	TRBD1	-	TRBJ1-2
TGTGCCAGCAGCTTGGGGACAGGGGAAAAACTGTTTTTT	CASSLGTGEKLFF	TRBV7-9	TRBD1	-	TRBJ1-4
TGTGCCAGCAGTTACTATGCACAGGGGTTGGGAGCTTTCTTT	CASSYYAQGLGAFF	TRBV6-5	TRBD1	-	TRBJ1-1
TGCGCCAGCAGTGGCCCCGGGATCGGCTACACCTTC	CASSGPGIGYTF	TRBV10-2	-	few	TRBJ1-2
TGTGCCACCAGCAGAGACGGGACAGTAAGTTCGAGTGCACCCCTCCACTTT	CATSRDGTVSSSAPLHF	TRBV15	TRBD1	-	TRBJ1-6
TGCGCCAGCAGGGGGGGACGGATTACAGCTAACTATGGCTACACCTTC	CASRGGRITANYGYTF	TRBV5-1	-	-	TRBJ1-2
TGTGCCAGCAGCGGCGAGGTTGGGGTCGGAAAACTGTTTTTT	CASSGEVGVGKLFF	TRBV5-4	-	-	TRBJ1-4
TGTGCCAGCAGCTTGAGAGGGTTGAACACTGAAGCTTTCTTT	CASSLRGLNTEAFF	TRBV5-6	-	-	TRBJ1-1
TGTGCCAGCAGCCGGACAGGGGTAGGCTACACCTTC	CASSRTGVGYTF	TRBV7-9	TRBD1	-	TRBJ1-2
TGTGCCAGCAGTGATATTCTAGCGGGGACAGATACGCAGTATTTT	CASSDILAGTDTQYF	TRBV25-1	TRBD2	-	TRBJ2-3
TGTGCCAGCAGCTTAGATTACGGTGGGGGGGGTGGCTACACCTTC	CASSLDYGGGGGYTF	TRBV7-2	-	-	TRBJ1-2
TGTGCCAGCAGCAGATCGGTCGCCCACACTAACTATGGCTACACCTTC	CASSRSVAHTNYGYTF	TRBV9	-	-	TRBJ1-2
TGTGCCAGCAGCTCGGGGGGGGACCAGTACTTC	CASSSGGDQYF	TRBV5-6	TRBD2	-	TRBJ2-5
TGTGCCAGCTCACCAAGGGGTGGCAATCAGCCCCAGCATTTT	CASSPRGGNQPQHF	TRBV18	-	-	TRBJ1-5
TGTGCCAGCTCTGGAACAGGGGATCAGCCCCAGCATTTT	CASSGTGDQPQHF	TRBV18	TRBD1	-	TRBJ1-5
TGTGCCAGCAGCCCTCGGCCGAGGCTAGGGGAGCAGTACTTC	CASSPRPRLGEQYF	TRBV7-8	-	-	TRBJ2-7
TGTGCCACCGCCATACAGTCCTCGGGGGGAAACACCATATATTTT	CATAIQSSGGNTIYF	TRBV6-1	-	-	TRBJ1-3
TGTGCCAGCAGCTTCGAGCTTTCCTACGAGCAGTACTTC	CASSFELSYEQYF	TRBV7-6	-	few	TRBJ2-7
TGCGCCAGCAGTGTGAACAGGGGGCTATCAGATACGCAGTATTTT	CASSVNRGLSDTQYF	TRBV10-1	TRBD1	-	TRBJ2-3
TGTGCCAGCAGCCAATCACAGGGGGAAAGGACTGAAGCTTTCTTT	CASSQSQGERTEAFF	TRBV4-2	TRBD1	-	TRBJ1-1
TGTGCCAGCAGTTACGGGGACAGGGGCTATAACTATGGCTACACCTTC	CASSYGDRGYNYGYTF	TRBV6-5	TRBD1	-	TRBJ1-2
TGTGCCAGCAGCCCCACGTTGAGCGAAAAACTGTTTTTT	CASSPTLSEKLFF	TRBV9	-	-	TRBJ1-4
TGCGCCAGCAGCCATCTCCGCCAAGAGACCCAGTACTTC	CASSHLRQETQYF	TRBV5-1	-	-	TRBJ2-5
TGTGCCAGCAGCCAAGGGGAGTATGGCTACACCTTC	CASSQGEYGYTF	TRBV4-2	-	-	TRBJ1-2
TGTGCCAGCAGCTTAGACGCGGGCGTGGCCGGGGAGCTGTTTTTT	CASSLDAGVAGELFF	TRBV7-2	-	-	TRBJ2-2